This T cell receptor (beta chain) comes out of a study of cytomegalovirus exposure and HLA in healthy donors. Study-wide results and caveats: Researchers reported in a later analysis that common viral pathogens appeared linked to several top clusters. Accurate predictions that matched the HLA-A and HLA-B alleles of most subjects were reportedly made from TCR beta sequences. Immune exposure information available was restricted to CMV serostatus. Associated with cytomegalovirus, according to the listing, were 150 to 200 TCR beta chains.

This clone showed up just once. Its specificity is not known. V trimming: 6 bases; J trimming: 7 bases; junction bases outside the gene matches: 5. This CDR3 is 13 amino acids long. The germline V gene encodes CDR1 MNHEY and CDR2 SVGAGI. Vbeta (60) and Jbeta (13) primers were used in the PCR. Measured with immunoSEQ multiplex PCR; TCRdb has only the in-frame clones, and not every one. The repertoire holds some 120,000 clones, with 74% as singletons. The chain links TRBV6-5 to TRBJ2-7; 11 bases agree with TRBD2. What was sequenced was PBMCs. The receptor was derived from a woman aged 45 to 65 in good health and CMV-seropositive. The chain's CDR3 is CASRTSGAWEQYF. CDR3 in DNA: TGTGCCAGCAGGACTAGCGGGGCCTGGGAGCAGTACTTC.